This entry features one TCR beta chain sequence. RNA was extracted with the RNeasy kit, and a quantity of roughly 0.5 to 1 ug was reverse transcribed using random hexamers. The immunoSEQ assay covered 54 Vbeta and 13 Jbeta segments for CDR3. In TCRdb, the immunoSEQ multiplex PCR reads were re-called with MiXCR into one record per CDR3 protein. This sample carries more than 100,000 distinct CDR3 sequences, roughly 80% of them seen once, and the ten largest clones take about 0.51%. This sample stems from a study of CD8 T cells in Susac syndrome. The T cells that were sequenced for TCR beta were CD8+ and CD4+ cells from blood. Bulk CD8+ and CD4+ cells came from magnetic negative isolation; CD8+ TEMRA by FACS. V was clipped by 5 bases and J by 9 bases, with 14 bases between them. The CDR3 is 13 amino acids. Germline CDR1 reads SGHDN; CDR2 reads FVKESK.

The sample taken for sequencing was CD8+ T cells from PBMCs. The rearrangement links TRBV14 to TRBJ2-1; D remains unclear. The sequence came from a human donor with multiple sclerosis. For the CDR3, the DNA is TGTGCCAGCAGCATCGGCCTAACCAGTGAGCAGTTCTTC. The encoded protein is CASSIGLTSEQFF.